This T cell receptor (beta chain) was retrieved from a study of cytomegalovirus exposure and HLA in healthy donors (dated by TCRdb to between 2016 and 2019). About the full investigation: An earlier analysis of roughly 630 of the donors reported about 250 Gb of sequence data and approximately 110 million unique TCR beta sequences from about 179 million T cells. An early release covering around 630 HLA-typed donors comprised about 300 gigabases of sequencing data and 65 million to 100 million unique TCR sequences. The genetic ancestry cluster associated with self-reported Caucasian donors included approximately 85% of the 398 genotyped donors. The study was designed to test whether signatures of past pathogen exposure could be identified by cataloging public T cell receptors. The study profiled the T cell repertoires of hundreds of subjects by immunosequencing and related them to cytomegalovirus serostatus. Besides the first cohort of more than 650 subjects, a separate validation cohort made up of over a hundred different subjects was used. To predict cytomegalovirus infection status, the study brought together high-throughput TCR immunosequencing, statistical association of individual TCRs with disease status, and machine learning. To study patterns of TCR occurrence, a later analysis re-analyzed previously published TCR beta repertoires from under 750 donors and added high-resolution HLA genotyping. Rather than drawing on any new phenotypic data, the later analysis identified candidate immune exposures from TCR beta sequences and the way those sequences occurred across donors. An earlier analysis of 587 of the donors applied high-throughput TCR beta sequencing to assess whether each TCR beta V gene segment acted as functional or pseudogenic. Donor age, sex, ethnicity and CMV serostatus were compiled alongside the repertoire data. In a later genetic analysis, genome-wide SNP genotypes for about 55% of the roughly 700 donors were used, and that subset was treated as a discovery cohort. Every repertoire in the discovery cohort had been generated on one and the same sequencing platform. HLA typing included class I and class II loci at four-digit resolution. The number of donors typed differed by locus, with 629-630 for A, B, C, DRB1 and DQB1, roughly 550 for DQA1, over 600 for DPA1, and 472 for DPB1. Four to six DR-DQ haplotypes were handled as single units for association and clustering, since linkage in the cohort was strong. Among several hundred genotyped donors of the cohort, an average of around 240,000 unique TCR beta nucleotide sequences was sequenced per donor, of which 15% to 20% were non-productive. The full study reports these points: A cluster of highly shared sequence variants was judged likely to represent a technical artifact of the sequencing pipeline. Assigning TCR associations to individual alleles was difficult when HLA alleles, especially DR and DQ, strongly co-occurred. A total of 150 or so TCR beta chains were listed by the study as associated with cytomegalovirus. HLA typing was unavailable for some donors at each locus, so association tests used only the typed subset. According to a later genetic analysis, donors in an Asian-associated ancestry cluster had fewer N-insertions in productive TCRs than the roughly 660-donor mean. The presence/absence analyses assumed that sequencing depth was roughly uniform across donors, and that assumption may not be true. A later analysis found that HLA-associated TCR beta chains were more clonally expanded and had lower generation probabilities than equally common non-associated chains. Broadly in line with IMGT annotations, most TCR beta V segments showed up in productive rearrangements about 87% or about 30% of the time in an earlier analysis of around 550 of the donors. Some IMGT-functional V segments, including TRBV6-2 and TRBV6-3, could not be told apart with the 87-base-pair reads, so those segments were excluded. In vitro tests confirmed that three of the cytomegalovirus-associated TCR beta chains recognize cytomegalovirus antigens. A later genetic analysis associated a missense DCLRE1C variant with V-gene and J-gene trimming of TCR beta chains, and an independent cohort replicated the association. A further reported finding was that TCR beta sequences accurately predicted the HLA-A and HLA-B alleles for most subjects in the first cohort. The classifier was reported to diagnose cytomegalovirus status with high specificity and sensitivity in both the original and validation cohorts. The earlier analysis of 587 of the donors excluded about 16 rarely observed V segments, including chromosome 9 orphons, because counts were too low. Linkage disequilibrium might explain the correlated functional status among segregating V segments, but an unknown experimental factor could not be excluded. A later analysis associated about 18,000 TCR beta sequences with specific HLA alleles at a false discovery rate of 0.05. According to a later analysis, most CMV-associated TCR beta chains appeared to be HLA-restricted, and the HLA associations seemed to be driven largely by CMV exposure. According to the authors, the approach could potentially be generalized to other disease states and immunological phenotypes. Immune exposure information for the cohort was limited to CMV serostatus. According to a later analysis, parvovirus B19, influenza, CMV and Epstein-Barr virus appeared linked to several top co-occurrence clusters. In a later analysis, TCR association rates were found to vary across HLA loci, with the most associated TCRs seen for DRB1 alleles and the fewest for HLA-C alleles. While some public TCRs were present in many individuals, most TCR sequences turned up only very rarely across donors. The cohort was sequenced for TCR beta chains only, and without alpha or paired-chain data the features that could be detected were limited.

The cohort consisted of 670 or so healthy bone marrow donors. At the time of sampling, all cohort members were nominally healthy, though unrecorded immune exposures were likely present. The donor tested CMV seronegative, placing the donor among the roughly 350 seronegative members of the cohort. A peripheral blood sample was collected from each donor, and TCR beta sequencing was performed on peripheral blood mononuclear cells. Genomic DNA was extracted from the blood cell samples with the Qiagen DNeasy Blood Extraction Kit. Unmatched junction bases come to 4, with V trimmed by 5 bases and J by 0 bases. The CDR3 numbers 16 residues from cysteine through phenylalanine. Just CDR3 DNA is preserved here, 48 bases in frame from base 1. The germline V gene gives CDR1 as SGHTA and CDR2 as FQGNSA. Library preparation used the immunoSEQ multiplex PCR assay. A mixture of 60 forward primers for TCR Vbeta segments and 13 reverse primers for TCR Jbeta segments was used in the multiplex PCR. Amplification of the CDR3 region of rearranged TCR beta genes was performed with a multiplex PCR assay on genomic DNA. On the Illumina HiSeq System, the amplified TCR beta libraries were sequenced as 87-base-pair reads. Regarding the original processing steps: A later analysis tallied tens of millions of unique TCR beta chains across the 660 or so repertoires, and approximately 9.9 million of those chains were shared by two or more donors. Raw reads were error-corrected and collapsed into unique sequences by a nearest-neighbor algorithm in which closely related sequences were merged to remove PCR and sequencing errors. V, D and J gene segments were assigned by aligning CDR3 sequences to IMGT reference sequences. Each retained sequence needed at least a six-nucleotide match to both a V gene segment and a J gene segment. A rearrangement counted as productive if the CDR3 had no stop codons and remained in frame with V and J, and every other rearrangement counted as non-productive. Following IMGT convention, CDR3 was defined as the stretch from the second conserved V-encoded cysteine up to the conserved J-encoded phenylalanine. Sequences without an unambiguous match to a single V gene segment were excluded from the earlier analysis of 450 to 750 of the donors. An earlier analysis of over 450 of the donors classified V segments as functional when productive rearrangements were above 56.7% and as segregating when the standard deviation between donors was above 5%. A statistical classification framework was built for diagnosing cytomegalovirus status from the catalog of TCR beta chain sequences. In a later analysis, V and J genes were assigned by comparing TCR nucleotide sequences against IMGT/GENE-DB human TR gene sequences. The TCRdist pipeline was used in a later analysis to assign CDR3 sequences and most-parsimonious VDJ recombination scenarios. In a later analysis, every TCR beta chain was defined by the combination of its CDR3 amino acid sequence and its V-gene family, and reads without a unique V-gene family were dropped. A later analysis removed several hundred highly shared, low-generation-probability nucleotide sequences to deal with suspected cross-contamination and a sequencing artifact. A later analysis calculated a clonal expansion index for each public chain from normalized within-repertoire ranks of inferred template counts. In a later analysis, generation probabilities were computed using a VDJ recombination model fitted to out-of-frame rearrangements, and the results were checked against IGoR. Hypergeometric tests were used in a later analysis to score TCR-TCR, TCR-HLA and TCR-CMV co-occurrence, with a repertoire-size bias correction applied to the TCR pairs. To estimate false discovery rates, a later analysis permuted the HLA or CMV assignments 20 times. In a later analysis, co-occurring TCRs were grouped using DBSCAN, and TCRdist sequence similarity was added for clustering within HLA-allele-positive subsets. For co-occurrence clustering, repertoires with fewer than 30,000 or more than 120,000 public chains were excluded, along with 5 or 6 repertoires with anomalous nucleotide sharing. Held by TCRdb, this immuneACCESS table contains in-frame sequences only and omits some clones. Under half of the omission traces to an unresolved V gene where checked; the cause of the rest is unknown. From that table come the V and J calls and clone size; the DNA was used to work out D and trimming. The sample data list roughly 130,000 clones, and over 60% of these were observed just once. About 1.7% of the sample lies in the top ten.

Notes on this clone: It lacks a known antigen. No base qualities exist here, and no much larger clone lies one base off it.

Input material: PBMCs. The rearranged segments are TRBV7-2 and TRBJ2-3, with 11 junctional bases fitting TRBD2. This TCR was sampled from a man aged 40-49 years in good health and CMV-seronegative. The DNA sequence is given as TGTGCCAGCAGCCCTAGCGGGAGGACAAGCACAGATACGCAGTATTTT. This codes for CASSPSGRTSTDTQYF.